These T cell receptor beta chains were read from a single sample in a study of circulating CD8 cells and anti-PD-1 response in melanoma. TCRdb processed the reads anew with MiXCR; each CDR3 protein has one entry. The repertoire consists of around 190 distinct CDR3 sequences, with under 6% occurring once and the leading ten covering about 70%. Sequences were derived from CD8+ T cells from PBMCs, sampled at baseline or after one month of anti-PD-1 therapy (not recorded which). These receptors all stem from a human donor with melanoma. The CDR3 runs from the conserved cysteine through the conserved F or W. A D gene is named only where the DNA matches it firmly. Some rows have no size entry. The others give once, few or many, or a class for an expanded clone.

.	TRBV20-1	TRBJ1-2	medium-sized	CSAREWAGDGYTF	TGCAGTGCTAGAGAATGGGCAGGGGATGGCTACACCTTC
.	TRBV14	TRBJ2-2	medium-sized	CASSLETGELFF	TGTGCCAGCAGCCTAGAGACCGGGGAGCTGTTTTTT
TRBD1	TRBV30	TRBJ1-1	.	CAWSGGTDIIMNTEAFF	TGTGCCTGGAGTGGGGGGACAGACATTATCATGAACACTGAAGCTTTCTTT
.	TRBV27	TRBJ2-5	large	CASKRQGQETQYF	TGTGCCAGCAAAAGGCAGGGCCAAGAGACCCAGTACTTC
TRBD1	TRBV27	TRBJ2-3	medium-sized	CASSLSPGGIDTQYF	TGTGCCAGCAGTTTATCGCCAGGGGGCATAGATACGCAGTATTTT
.	TRBV29-1	TRBJ1-2	few	CSVEVKPYGYTF	TGCAGCGTTGAAGTCAAGCCCTATGGCTACACCTTC
.	TRBV7-2	TRBJ1-1	large	CASSPGPGSEAFF	TGTGCCAGCAGCCCCGGGCCGGGGTCTGAAGCTTTCTTT